The clone carrying this TCR beta chain was recorded only once. Trimming took 3 bases from V and 6 from J; bases not matched to a gene: 10. CDR3 length: 17 amino acids. CDR1 is LNHNV and CDR2 is YYDKDF in the germline V gene (reference sequence). The data were taken from a study of blood T cell repertoires in COVID-19. Study-level background: Some COVID-19 samples were acute and others convalescent; all came from the United States, Italy and Spain. PBMCs, B-cell-depleted T cells, or T cells were the source of the cDNA or gDNA that made up the material.

Authors' methods: Nucleated cell counts were estimated from reference gene primer amplification. TCRdb keeps only in-frame clones here, not all; method: immunoSEQ multiplex PCR. That table gives V, J and clone size, and the DNA gave D and trimming. Seen here are approximately 210,000 clones, around four fifths observed once, and the top ten hold roughly 8.2%. The specimen was peripheral blood. The receptor was derived from a woman aged 45-59 years with acute or convalescent COVID-19. The chain combines TRBV15 with TRBJ2-3; 12 nucleotides align to TRBD2. The CDR3 DNA is TGTGCCACCAGCAGCCTAGCGGGAGGGCCTCGTGCGGATACGCAGTATTTT. Translation gives CATSSLAGGPRADTQYF. Based on the CDR3 plus reference TRBV15 and TRBJ2-3, the full variable domain is DAMVIQNPRYQVTQFGKPVTLSCSQTLNHNVMYWYQQKSSQAPKLLFHYYDKDFNNEADTPDNFQSRRPNTSFCFLDIRSPGLGDTAMYLCATSSLAGGPRADTQYFGPGTRLTVL.